Below are 21 T cell receptor beta chains sequenced from a single sample in a study of OX40 agonist ivuxolimab in advanced cancers. Only in-frame clones appear in the TCRdb table, and some are missing; sequencing was by immunoSEQ multiplex PCR. The table shows fewer than 90,000 clones, with 80% to 90% occurring only once. The sample in question was CD4+ or CD8+ T cells sorted from blood, obtained in a trial of the OX40 agonist ivuxolimab. The receptor source for this set is an adult with an advanced solid tumor such as melanoma, head and neck, liver or kidney cancer.

The V and J genes are TRBV6-1 and TRBJ2-1; 7 positions match TRBD2. J was trimmed by 6 bases and V by 7 bases; bases with no gene match: 6. CDR3 length: 13 amino acids. Germline V gives CDR1 MNHNS, CDR2 SASEGT. The CDR3, as DNA: TGTGCCAGCAAGGCTAGCGGTGGCAATGAGCAGTTCTTC. It specifies CASKASGGNEQFF.

The count of this clone is one. The rearrangement uses TRBV10-3 and TRBJ2-1, with 9 positions matching TRBD2. CDR3 size: 13 residues. V was clipped by 10 bases and J by 5 bases; unmatched bases: 6. Germline CDR1 and CDR2: ENHRY and SYGVKD. CDR3 sequence: CATQRGANNEQFF. CDR3 sequence (DNA): TGTGCCACACAGCGGGGGGCCAACAATGAGCAGTTCTTC.

This chain connects TRBV5-8 to TRBJ1-1; D uncertain. Deletions cut 1 base from V and 0 bases from J, with 7 bases between. Looked up from germline, CDR1 is SGHTS and CDR2 is YDEGEE. The CDR3 runs 14 residues. This CDR3 is CASSLTAMNTEAFF. The CDR3 DNA reads as TGTGCCAGCAGCTTGACAGCCATGAACACTGAAGCTTTCTTT.

The chain has TRBV7-8 and TRBJ1-5; D perhaps matches TRBD1 (5 bases). Trimming pared 5 bases from V and 0 bases from J, leaving 17 bases between. The CDR3 contains 17 residues. Germline CDR1 reads SGHVS; CDR2 reads FQNEAQ. CDR3 bases: TGTGCCAGCAGCCCCGCGTGGGGGGACTATAGCAATCAGCCCCAGCATTTT. Translated: CASSPAWGDYSNQPQHF.

The chain recombines TRBV7-2 with TRBJ2-5, with 10 bases that match TRBD2. From germline, CDR1 is SGHTA and CDR2 FQGNSA. The V segment lost 1 base and the J segment 1 base; nucleotides outside the gene matches: 9. The CDR3 is made up of 18 amino acids. The CDR3 region has the DNA TGTGCCAGCAGCTTAGGCAGCGTAGCGGGGGGAAGCCAAGAGACCCAGTACTTC. Translation gives CASSLGSVAGGSQETQYF. Looking up the rest from reference TRBV7-2 and TRBJ2-5 gives the full variable domain: GAGVSQSPSNKVTEKGKDVELRCDPISGHTALYWYRQSLGQGLEFLIYFQGNSAPDKSGLPSDRFSAERTGGSVSTLTIQRTQQEDSAVYLCASSLGSVAGGSQETQYFGPGTRLLVL.

This chain links TRBV5-1 with TRBJ2-7; 7 bases match TRBD1. The CDR3 spans 15 residues. Per germline, CDR1 SGHRS and CDR2 YFSETQ. V lost 3 bases and J lost 2; bases outside the gene matches: 8. The CDR3 DNA reads TGCGCCAGCAGCTCGACCGGGACAGTACCCTACGAGCAGTACTTC. Translated: CASSSTGTVPYEQYF.

This sequence joins TRBV5-4 and TRBJ2-5, with TRBD2 as a possible D gene (7 bases). Germline loops: CDR1 SGHNT, CDR2 YYREEE (reference sequence). This CDR3 is 13 amino acids long. Trimming took off 0 bases at V and 6 bases at J, with 9 bases between the two ends. CDR3 bases: TGTGCCAGCAGCTTGGAGGGGGGGCAGACCCAGTACTTC. Amino acid sequence: CASSLEGGQTQYF.

This clone was observed a single time. The rearrangement uses TRBV11-2 and TRBJ2-7; D unclear. Germline V gene sequence: CDR1 SGHAT, CDR2 FQNNGV. This CDR3 is 14 amino acids long. Trimming left V 5 bases short and J 4 bases short, with 15 bases between. CDR3 in amino acids: CASSPLVGVYEQYF. The CDR3 nucleotides are TGTGCCAGCAGCCCCCTCGTTGGGGTATACGAGCAGTACTTC.

This chain links TRBV6-5 with TRBJ2-7; 13 bases map to TRBD2. The V gene's germline CDR1 is MNHEY and CDR2 SVGAGI. The CDR3 loop spans 15 amino acids. V shed 7 bases and J 5 bases; nucleotides not matched to a gene: 8. The CDR3 nucleotides read TGTGCCAGCAATAGACTAGCGGGGGGCCGAGACGAGCAGTACTTC. Its translation is CASNRLAGGRDEQYF.

In this sample, this clone turned up a few times. The V and J genes are TRBV5-8 and TRBJ2-6; a possible D gene is TRBD1 (6 bases). The germline CDR1 and CDR2 sequences are SGHTS and YDEGEE. V shed 0 bases and J shed 0 bases, with 10 bases lying between them. This CDR3 region has 17 residues. CDR3 bases: TGTGCCAGCAGCTTGGGACAGGTTTACTCTGGGGCCAACGTCCTGACTTTC. Translation gives CASSLGQVYSGANVLTF.

The genes are TRBV6-1 and TRBJ2-7; no reliable D call. CDR3 length: 12 amino acids. Germline V gives CDR1 MNHNS, CDR2 SASEGT. Between the trimmed V and J ends, which lost 5 bases and 4 bases, there was a span of 9 bases. CDR3 sequence reads: CASSTGGYEQYF. The CDR3 coding sequence is TGTGCCAGCAGTACCGGTGGGTACGAGCAGTACTTC.

To note about this clone: This sample also contains other DNA sequences that code for the same CDR3. The chain employs TRBV6-1 and TRBJ2-5; unclear D gene. Germline loops: CDR1 MNHNS, CDR2 SASEGT. The V end lost 2 bases, the J end lost 5 bases, and 3 bases lay between the germline ends. This CDR3 is 11 amino acids long. CDR3 nucleotides: TGTGCCAGCAGTGAACGTGAGACCCAGTACTTC. It is translated as CASSERETQYF.

This clone was seen just once. The genes are TRBV6-6 and TRBJ1-5, with unresolved D. Looked up from germline, CDR1 is MNHNY and CDR2 is SVGAGI (reference sequence). The CDR3 has 15 residues. V was clipped by 2 bases and J by 4 bases, with 12 bases between them. The CDR3 protein is CASSYRTAQNQPQHF. The CDR3 coding sequence is TGTGCCAGCAGTTACAGAACAGCCCAAAATCAGCCCCAGCATTTT.

The chain couples TRBV7-9 to TRBJ2-5, with a possible D match to TRBD2 (6 bases). This CDR3 region has 17 residues. Germline V gene lookup returns CDR1 SEHNR and CDR2 FQNEAQ (reference sequence). V lost 5 bases and J 2 bases, leaving 21 bases between the germline ends. The CDR3 DNA reads as TGTGCCAGCAGCCCTCTGTTGACGATAGCGGCTCAAGAGACCCAGTACTTC. Encoded protein: CASSPLLTIAAQETQYF.

V and J are TRBV5-1 and TRBJ2-2; 12 bases align to TRBD1. The CDR3 consists of 18 residues. With 3 bases clipped from V and 6 bases from J, the junction kept 12 bases outside the gene matches. CDR1 is SGHRS, CDR2 YFSETQ, per germline. The CDR3 loop reads CASSSSGQGAPGAGELFF. In nucleotides, the CDR3 is TGCGCCAGCAGCTCGTCGGGACAGGGGGCGCCGGGTGCCGGGGAGCTGTTTTTT.

The CDR3 sequence: CASSDYFGQLMNTEAFF. Here the CDR3 DNA reads TGTGCCAGCAGTGACTATTTCGGACAGTTAATGAACACTGAAGCTTTCTTT. This chain uses TRBV6-4 with TRBJ1-1; possibly TRBD1 for D (6 bases). Germline values: CDR1 MRHNA, CDR2 SNTAGT. Between the trimmed V and J ends, which lost 1 base and 0 bases, there was a span of 15 bases. The CDR3 totals 17 residues.

The rearrangement joins TRBV7-2 to TRBJ2-5; D is perhaps TRBD1 (5 bases). The CDR3 runs 15 residues. Germline lookup yields CDR1 SGHTA and CDR2 FQGNSA. Between the trimmed V and J ends, which lost 1 base and 2 bases, there was a span of 11 bases. CDR3 nucleotides: TGTGCCAGCAGCTTAGGCAGGGCGGTACAAGAGACCCAGTACTTC. Its protein product is CASSLGRAVQETQYF. Full variable domain (remainder filled in from reference TRBV7-2 and TRBJ2-5): GAGVSQSPSNKVTEKGKDVELRCDPISGHTALYWYRQSLGQGLEFLIYFQGNSAPDKSGLPSDRFSAERTGGSVSTLTIQRTQQEDSAVYLCASSLGRAVQETQYFGPGTRLLVL.

This clone was detected ten times or more. V and J are TRBV6-1 and TRBJ1-6, with TRBD1 matching over 10 bases. The germline CDR1 and CDR2 sequences are MNHNS and SASEGT. CDR3 size: 14 residues. V shed 7 bases and J 9 bases; nucleotides not matched to a gene: 6. CDR3 protein: CASTRGQGGSPLHF. In DNA, the CDR3 is TGTGCCAGCACCCGAGGACAGGGGGGTTCACCCCTCCACTTT.

The rearrangement joins TRBV4-2 to TRBJ1-6; maybe TRBD1 (6 bases). Germline V CDR1 and CDR2: LGHNA, YNFKEQ. The length of the CDR3 is 15 residues. The germline V and J ends were trimmed by 6 bases and 7 bases, with 16 bases remaining between them. The CDR3 here is CASSRVGGSNSPLHF. DNA for the CDR3: TGTGCCAGCAGTCGAGTGGGGGGCTCGAATTCACCCCTCCACTTT.

This chain uses TRBV18 with TRBJ1-1; 7 positions match TRBD1. The V gene's germline CDR1 is KGHSH and CDR2 LQKENI. The CDR3 is 15 amino acids. Trimming removed 3 bases from V and 2 bases from J; junction bases left unmatched: 6. The CDR3 DNA follows: TGTGCCAGCTCACCGCTACAGGGGTCAAACACTGAAGCTTTCTTT. It is translated as CASSPLQGSNTEAFF.

Only a few counts were recorded for this clone. This rearrangement joins TRBV5-1 to TRBJ1-2; TRBD1 matches at 7 bases. The CDR3 covers 14 residues. Losses at the gene ends were 0 bases for V and 7 bases for J; bases not matched to a gene: 6. Germline lookup yields CDR1 SGHRS and CDR2 YFSETQ. The CDR3 here is CASSLGQGTFGYTF. The CDR3 DNA reads as TGCGCCAGCAGCTTGGGACAGGGAACTTTTGGCTACACCTTC.